This T cell receptor (beta chain) was sequenced for a study of shared clonotypes between healthy human individuals (dated by TCRdb to about 2020). Regarding the research as a whole: Three men and two women, aged 18 to 49 years, made up the cohort. Per donor, three plates each were used for CD4 naive and CD4 memory, two for CD8 naive, and one for CD8 memory. To estimate repertoire size and how much clonotypes are shared between individuals, the study performed deep sequencing of blood TCR repertoires from a few healthy adults. To increase sequencing depth and limit assay-specific biases, different laboratories used diverse techniques to prepare libraries and sequence TCR repertoires. Per donor, leukapheresis produced somewhere between about 0.85 and 10 billion PBMCs.

The donors were healthy, HIV-negative adults who had no recently reported acute infections or vaccinations. All donors were Caucasian adults living in Nashville, Tennessee, USA. Magnetic negative selection was used to enrich CD4+ T cells, after which naive cells were positively selected on CD45RA and the negative fraction became the memory subset. Blood was collected by leukapheresis, and PBMCs were isolated by Ficoll-Histopaque density gradient centrifugation and then cryopreserved in liquid nitrogen vapor phase. Analytical flow cytometry was used to check the purity and quantity of each magnetically sorted T cell population. Genomic DNA was isolated from each sorted fraction and quantified by UV absorbance on a Nanodrop 2000c. The V and J ends are trimmed by 7 bases and 7 bases, leaving 17 bases between them. The CDR3 spans 14 residues, from the cysteine through the phenylalanine. Of all the DNA, just the CDR3 is kept, 42 bases in frame from base 1. CDR1 and CDR2, looked up from the germline V gene, are SGDLS and YYNGEE.

This clone was seen a handful of times. It lacks a known antigen. No base quality information exists; no much larger clone differs at one position. Using the deep immunoSEQ assay, multiplex PCR amplified TCR CDR3 regions from genomic DNA. Extracted genomic DNA from each cell subset was distributed evenly across all wells of several immunoSEQ 96-well plates, and each plate was treated as a replicate. For sorted subsets, each replicate PCR was loaded with approximately 190 ng genomic DNA, equivalent to 30,000 or so T cell genomes. Purified libraries were measured with a Qubit 3.0 fluorometer, size-checked on a Bioanalyzer 2100, and measured again with the KAPA Library Quantification kit. Every immunoSEQ 96-well plate was sequenced on a dedicated single-read 150-cycle Illumina NextSeq 550 flow cell. Under the source paper's analysis protocol: The immunoSEQ output contained only junctional sequences without quality scores, so filtering could not match that applied to full-length reads. To assign V/J genes and CDR3, sequences were annotated against IMGT germline references using PyIR, a Python wrapper for IgBLAST v1.9. Any read was removed if the V/J assignment was weak (E-value above 1e-6), the CDR3 was missing, or the read contained stop codons, out-of-frame junctions, or ambiguous translated residues. A V3J clonotype was defined by an identical inferred V gene, J gene, and CDR3 amino acid sequence. To compute the percentage overlap between repertoires, the number of shared unique clonotypes was divided by the size of the smaller repertoire. Richness of each repertoire was evaluated using RTK rarefaction, the Chao1 estimator, and Recon v2.1 estimates of unobserved clonotypes. Generation probabilities were computed with OLGA for all TCRbeta clonotypes obtained by the gDNA method from a handful of donors. TCRdb took this table from immuneACCESS and kept in-frame rearrangements with V and J called. Such tables lack part of the clones; where checked against another copy, unresolved V genes explain under half of the gap, and the rest is unexplained. The D gene and trimming were derived from the DNA, and the V and J assignments and clone size from that table. For this sample the table gives under 1,100,000 clones, of which 75% were detected only once. The ten biggest clones cover roughly 1.5% of the sample.

The paper's findings and limits, for the study overall: Only blood was sampled, and tissue TCR repertoires likely differ from those in blood. Rarefaction of sorted-subset datasets indicated incomplete sequencing despite the large sequencing depth. Larger estimated clonotype richness was generally found for naive subsets than for memory subsets. Higher generation probabilities were observed for clonotypes shared by all four sorted-subset donors than for non-shared clonotypes. Pairwise subsampling led to the expectation that sequencing depth would affect the degree of clonotype sharing among donors. When several donors were compared, the shared fraction of clonotypes was around 5.1% for naive CD4, about 4% for naive CD8, 2% to 2.5% for memory CD4, and approximately 0.4% for memory CD8. The genetic and exposure-history diversity represented was limited by the small number of donors.

The receptor was isolated from a man younger than 30 in good health. The specimen was memory CD4+ T cells sorted from blood. The cell subset or site label of this sample denotes: CD45RA-negative fraction. The sequence is built from TRBV9 and TRBJ2-2; TRBD2 is a possible D gene, resting on 6 matching bases. The nucleotides read TGTGCCAGCGGGGGACTTCGGGAAGGCGGGGAGCTGTTTTTT. Its protein product is CASGGLREGGELFF.